Below are 20 T cell receptor beta chains sequenced from a single sample in a study of human T cells and chemical hapten exposure. The time point denotes: patch test 1, 2 weeks after DPC sensitization. The treatment is: therapeutic diphenylcyclopropenone sensitization with weekly scalp DPC. TCRdb re-called the RACE reads with MiXCR, one entry per CDR3 protein. This table holds about 110,000 distinct CDR3 sequences, about 10% found once. The starting material was whole blood, obtained in connection with sensitization to the hapten diphenylcyclopropenone (DPC). These receptors were taken from a woman in her thirties or forties with alopecia areata. Some clones in this sample may be carry-over from other donors' samples.

This clonotype was counted at least ten times. The rearrangement uses TRBV7-2 and TRBJ1-5, with TRBD1 as a possible D gene (5 bases). V was trimmed by 1 base and J by 5 bases, leaving 6 bases between them. The CDR3 is made up of 13 amino acids. Per the germline V gene, CDR1 is SGHTA and CDR2 is FQGNSA. CDR3 sequence: CASSLDRYQPQHF. CDR3 bases: TGTGCCAGCAGCTTAGACAGGTATCAGCCCCAGCATTTT.

There are a few counts of this clonotype. The gene calls are TRBV19 and TRBJ2-7, with 8 bases lining up with TRBD2. The V and J ends lost 3 bases and 5 bases, in that order; junction bases with no gene match: 6. The CDR3 length is 14 residues. Germline assignment: CDR1 LNHDA and CDR2 SQIVND (reference sequence). The CDR3 loop reads CASSIISGSDEQYF. CDR3 DNA sequence: TGTGCCAGTAGTATTATAAGCGGGAGTGACGAGCAGTACTTC.

This clonotype was counted at least ten times. The J gene is TRBJ2-3, the V gene TRBV28; D may be TRBD1 (5 bases). Germline V gene lookup returns CDR1 MDHEN and CDR2 SYDVKM. The CDR3 extends over 16 amino acids. V was shortened by 9 bases and J by 0 bases, with 19 bases between the two germline ends. Here the CDR3 DNA reads TGTGCCAGTAGGGGAAGGGGTCCCTGGAGCACAGATACGCAGTATTTT. It translates to CASRGRGPWSTDTQYF.

The chain links TRBV25-1 to TRBJ2-1, with 8 bases aligning to TRBD1. This CDR3 region has 14 residues. The germline V gene encodes CDR1 MGHDK and CDR2 SYGVNS. Trimming took 5 bases from V and 7 from J; bases not matched to a gene: 7. Written as DNA, the CDR3 is TGTGCCAGCAGTCCCAGGGGGCGTCGGAATGAGCAGTTCTTC. Translated, it gives CASSPRGRRNEQFF.

This rearrangement joins TRBV14 to TRBJ2-1; the D gene is possibly TRBD1 (6 bases). The CDR3 has 16 amino acids. Germline V gene data show CDR1 as SGHDN and CDR2 as FVKESK. V shed 1 base and J shed 8 bases, with 18 bases lying between them. For the CDR3, the DNA is TGTGCCAGCAGCCAAGTGGGCAGGGGCTTGGTTGATGAGCAGTTCTTC. It yields the protein CASSQVGRGLVDEQFF.

V and J are TRBV12-5 and TRBJ1-6, with 7 nucleotides matching TRBD1. CDR3 length: 14 residues. The V gene's germline CDR1 is LGHNT and CDR2 FRNRAP. Trimming at V came to 3 bases and at J to 7 bases, leaving 3 bases not matched to a gene. The CDR3 sequence: CASGFNRGNSPLHF. DNA of the CDR3: TGTGCTAGTGGTTTTAACAGGGGAAATTCACCCCTCCACTTT.

In this sample, this clonotype turned up a few times. The V and J genes are TRBV6-2 or TRBV6-3 and TRBJ2-7; 9 bases align to TRBD2. CDR3 length equals 14 residues. J was trimmed by 2 bases and V by 5 bases; bases with no gene match: 4. CDR1 is MNHEY, CDR2 SVGEGT, per germline. CDR3: CASSVAGEAYEQYF. The CDR3 bases are TGTGCCAGCAGTGTAGCGGGAGAAGCCTACGAGCAGTACTTC.

The chain is built from TRBV20-1 and TRBJ1-3; no definite D call. V lost 6 bases and J 0 bases, leaving 6 bases between the germline ends. Germline V gene lookup returns CDR1 DFQATT and CDR2 SNEGSKA (reference sequence). The CDR3 consists of 12 residues. The CDR3 region is CSAMSSGNTIYF. The CDR3 DNA reads TGCAGTGCAATGAGCTCTGGAAACACCATATATTTT.

About this clonotype itself: A much larger clone sits a single nucleotide away, making a read error possible. The chain employs TRBV7-9 and TRBJ2-3; 8 bases align to TRBD1. From germline, CDR1 is SEHNR and CDR2 FQNEAQ (reference sequence). The CDR3 runs to 16 residues. The CDR3 spells CGSSLGGTGRTDTQYF. DNA for the CDR3: TGTGGCAGCAGCTTAGGCGGGACAGGCCGCACAGATACGCAGTATTTT.

This clonotype was detected ten times or more. V gene TRBV5-1 combines with J gene TRBJ1-1; D might be TRBD1 (6 bases). The CDR3 runs to 14 residues. Per germline, CDR1 SGHRS and CDR2 YFSETQ. V lost 4 bases and J lost 5, with 15 bases in between. The CDR3 is CASSPPQGRTEAFF. CDR3 in DNA: TGCGCCAGCAGCCCCCCACAGGGTCGGACTGAAGCTTTCTTT.

This clonotype was picked up a small number of times. The chain uses TRBV28 and TRBJ1-5; weak D call: TRBD1 (6 bases). The V and J ends lost 6 bases and 3 bases respectively, with 15 bases between them. CDR1 is MDHEN, CDR2 SYDVKM, per germline. The CDR3 covers 15 residues. The CDR3 DNA is TGTGCCAGCAGCCCCCCCGGGACACCCAATCAGCCCCAGCATTTT. As protein: CASSPPGTPNQPQHF.

In its sample, this clonotype was seen many times. The rearrangement uses TRBV7-8 and TRBJ1-5; possible D gene TRBD1, 6 bases. This CDR3 is 14 amino acids long. V gave up 4 bases and J gave up 7 bases, with 14 bases separating them. Looked up from germline, CDR1 is SGHVS and CDR2 is FQNEAQ. CDR3 DNA: TGTGCCAGCAGCTCCGGCCCAGGGGACCAGCCCCAGCATTTT. Residues: CASSSGPGDQPQHF.

This chain uses TRBV20-1 with TRBJ1-5, with D perhaps TRBD1 (5 bases). Germline V gives CDR1 DFQATT, CDR2 SNEGSKA (reference sequence). V lost 5 bases and J lost 3, with 14 bases in between. The CDR3 runs to 14 residues. The chain's CDR3 is CSALRDSHNQPQHF. The CDR3 DNA is TGCAGTGCTCTCCGAGACAGCCACAATCAGCCCCAGCATTTT.

This clonotype was observed many times. The chain recombines TRBV15 with TRBJ2-7, with D possibly matching TRBD1 (6 bases). Trimming took 5 bases from V and 2 from J, leaving 10 bases between them. This CDR3 spans 13 amino acids. The germline V gene encodes CDR1 LNHNV and CDR2 YYDKDF (reference sequence). Here the CDR3 reads CATSYRQAYEQYF. CDR3 DNA sequence: TGTGCCACCAGCTACCGACAGGCCTACGAGCAGTACTTC.

This clonotype has just a few counts. The J gene is TRBJ1-6, the V gene TRBV6-1; D gene unclear. Trimming cost V 0 bases and J 10 bases, with 16 bases left between them. In germline, CDR1 is MNHNS, CDR2 SASEGT. CDR3 length: 16 residues. Written as DNA, the CDR3 is TGTGCCAGCAGTGAAGCGGTTGGAAGGGCTCGGTCACCCCTCCACTTT. The encoded protein is CASSEAVGRARSPLHF.

The table lists this clonotype with many counts. The gene calls are TRBV6-2 or TRBV6-3 and TRBJ1-1; D gene ambiguous. Per germline, CDR1 MNHEY and CDR2 SVGEGT. This CDR3 is built from 13 residues. Trimming stripped 6 bases from V and 4 bases from J, with 12 bases between. CDR3 protein: CASRLRGGTEAFF. CDR3 DNA sequence: TGTGCCAGCAGACTCCGCGGCGGCACTGAAGCTTTCTTT.

The chain uses TRBV20-1 and TRBJ1-1; 8 nucleotides match TRBD1. This CDR3 spans 14 amino acids. V was clipped by 4 bases and J by 0 bases; unmatched bases: 4. The V gene's germline CDR1 is DFQATT and CDR2 SNEGSKA (reference sequence). CDR3: CSAIIQGVNTEAFF. In DNA form, the CDR3 reads TGCAGTGCTATCATACAGGGGGTGAACACTGAAGCTTTCTTT.

The genes are TRBV29-1 and TRBJ2-7; D is uncertain. The CDR3 contains 14 residues. V was clipped by 6 bases and J by 0 bases, with 15 bases between them. The germline CDR1 and CDR2 sequences are SQVTM and ANQGSEA. The chain's CDR3 is CSVALGISSYEQYF. Written as DNA, the CDR3 is TGCAGCGTGGCCCTGGGCATCAGCTCCTACGAGCAGTACTTC.

V is TRBV20-1 and J is TRBJ1-2; D not resolved. This CDR3 is built from 14 residues. Trimming removed 0 bases from V and 8 bases from J, with 16 bases in between. The germline gives CDR1 DFQATT, CDR2 SNEGSKA (reference sequence). This chain's CDR3 is CSARDLIGVQGYTF. The CDR3 DNA follows: TGCAGTGCTAGAGATTTGATCGGGGTTCAGGGCTACACCTTC.

This clonotype has just a few counts. V is TRBV28 and J is TRBJ2-7; 12 nucleotides match TRBD2. The CDR3 extends over 15 amino acids. Germline V gene sequence: CDR1 MDHEN, CDR2 SYDVKM. V was pared by 7 bases and J by 5 bases, with 9 bases of the junction left unmatched. The CDR3 DNA reads as TGTGCCAGCACCAAAACTAGCGGGAGGAAGGACGAGCAGTACTTC. This encodes CASTKTSGRKDEQYF.